The 4 T cell receptor beta chains given below trace back to one sample, sequenced in a study of cytomegalovirus exposure and HLA in healthy donors. The PCR was carried out with 60 Vbeta primers and 13 Jbeta primers. Profiling relied on immunoSEQ multiplex PCR, and the TCRdb table lists in-frame clones only, not all of them. The table records about 160,000 clones, about 80% of them present only once. The sample was PBMCs. The receptors originated from a young man in good health and CMV-seronegative.

This clone was seen a handful of times. The genes are TRBV28 and TRBJ1-4; D not resolved. The V gene lost 6 bases and the J gene lost 8 bases, with 13 bases spanning the gap. The germline V gene encodes CDR1 MDHEN and CDR2 SYDVKM. CDR3 length: 13 amino acids. The CDR3, as DNA: TGTGCCAGCAGACGGGGTGGTAACGAAAAACTGTTTTTT. Translated: CASRRGGNEKLFF.

This chain connects TRBV28 to TRBJ1-5; possibly TRBD1 for D (5 bases). Germline V lookup: CDR1 MDHEN, CDR2 SYDVKM. The length of the CDR3 is 12 residues. V gave up 8 bases and J gave up 7 bases, with 12 bases separating them. In DNA form, the CDR3 reads TGTGCCAGCGGGGGGGGAGGGCAGCCCCAGCATTTT. Translation: CASGGGGQPQHF. The entire variable domain, with the rest obtained from reference TRBV28 and TRBJ1-5, is as follows: DVKVTQSSRYLVKRTGEKVFLECVQDMDHENMFWYRQDPGLGLRLIYFSYDVKMKEKGDIPEGYSVSREKKERFSLILESASTNQTSMYLCASGGGGQPQHFGDGTRLSIL.

V is TRBV25-1 and J is TRBJ2-4; tentative D call: TRBD1 (6 bases). The germline V gene encodes CDR1 MGHDK and CDR2 SYGVNS. Trimming stripped 2 bases from V and 6 bases from J, with 8 bases between. There are 13 residues in the CDR3. The CDR3 is CASSEGGRNIQYF. The DNA for the CDR3 is TGTGCCAGCAGTGAAGGGGGCAGAAACATTCAGTACTTC.

This clone was recorded once. The chain couples TRBV5-1 to TRBJ2-2, with 9 bases aligning to TRBD2. J gave up 4 bases and V 0 bases, and 4 bases lay outside the gene matches. The CDR3 is made up of 16 amino acids. CDR1 is SGHRS and CDR2 is YFSETQ in the germline V gene. The CDR3: CASSLELAGPTGELFF. Here the CDR3 DNA reads TGCGCCAGCAGCTTGGAACTAGCGGGCCCCACCGGGGAGCTGTTTTTT.